This T cell receptor beta chain was retrieved from a study of T cells in localized non-small cell lung cancer. Overall study results and limits: Among the top 100 tumor clones, a median approximately 60 appeared in adjacent lung. Heterogeneity stays possible, as sequencing covered only one tumor region.

Using immunoSEQ multiplex PCR, the repertoire was profiled, and TCRdb retains in-frame clones only, with some absent. This sample has about 33,000 clones, with about nine tenths found just once. Worth noting for this clone: Its antigen is undetermined.

The TCR was taken from a male donor at least 60 years old with stage III lung adenocarcinoma. The source was peripheral blood, collected before any cancer treatment.

CDR3 region: CASSEQSSYEQYF. CDR3 nucleotides: TGTGCCAGCAGTGAACAGTCCTCCTACGAGCAGTACTTC. V is TRBV6-1 and J is TRBJ2-7; D uncertain. This CDR3 has 13 residues. The germline V gene has CDR1 MNHNS and CDR2 SASEGT. V was clipped by 2 bases and J by 0 bases, with 5 bases between them.